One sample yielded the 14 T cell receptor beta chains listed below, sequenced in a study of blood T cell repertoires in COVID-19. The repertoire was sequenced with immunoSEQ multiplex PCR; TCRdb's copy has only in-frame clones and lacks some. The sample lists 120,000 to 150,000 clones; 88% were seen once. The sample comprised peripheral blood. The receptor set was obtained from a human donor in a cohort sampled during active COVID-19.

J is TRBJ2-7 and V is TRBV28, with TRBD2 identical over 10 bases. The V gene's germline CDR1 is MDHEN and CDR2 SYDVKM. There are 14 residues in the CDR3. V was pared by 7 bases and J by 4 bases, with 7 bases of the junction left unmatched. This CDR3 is CASTPLAGAYEQYF. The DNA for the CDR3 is TGTGCCAGCACCCCCCTAGCGGGAGCATACGAGCAGTACTTC.

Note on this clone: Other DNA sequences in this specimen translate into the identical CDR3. The CDR3 nucleotides read TGTGCCAGCAGCTCGAGGACAGGGAACACTGAAGCTTTCTTT. Its protein is CASSSRTGNTEAFF. The chain links TRBV9 to TRBJ1-1, with 7 bases matching TRBD1. The CDR3 totals 14 residues. The J segment lost 1 base and the V segment lost 4 bases, leaving 4 bases of the junction unmatched. Germline V gene lookup returns CDR1 SGDLS and CDR2 YYNGEE. Using reference TRBV9 and TRBJ1-1 for the parts outside the CDR3, the full variable domain is DSGVTQTPKHLITATGQRVTLRCSPRSGDLSVYWYQQSLDQGLQFLIQYYNGEERAKGNILERFSAQQFPDLHSELNLSSLELGDSALYFCASSSRTGNTEAFFGQGTRLTVV.

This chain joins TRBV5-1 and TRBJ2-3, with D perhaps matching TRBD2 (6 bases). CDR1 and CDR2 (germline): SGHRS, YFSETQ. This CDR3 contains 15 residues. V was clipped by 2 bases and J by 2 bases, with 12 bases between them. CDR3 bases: TGCGCCAGCAGCTTAAAAGGGACTTTCACAGATACGCAGTATTTT. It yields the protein CASSLKGTFTDTQYF.

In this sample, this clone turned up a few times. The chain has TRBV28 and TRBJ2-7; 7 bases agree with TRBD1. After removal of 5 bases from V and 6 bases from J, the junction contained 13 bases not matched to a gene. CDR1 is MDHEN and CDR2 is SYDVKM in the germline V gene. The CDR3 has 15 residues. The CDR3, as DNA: TGTGCCAGCAGTAGTGGTACGACAGGGAGTTCCGAGCAGTACTTC. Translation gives CASSSGTTGSSEQYF.

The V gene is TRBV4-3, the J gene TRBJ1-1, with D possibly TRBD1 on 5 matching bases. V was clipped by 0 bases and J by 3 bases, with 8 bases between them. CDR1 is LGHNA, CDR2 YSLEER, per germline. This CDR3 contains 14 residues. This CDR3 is CASSQDGGDTEAFF. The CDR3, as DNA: TGCGCCAGCAGCCAAGATGGAGGGGACACTGAAGCTTTCTTT.

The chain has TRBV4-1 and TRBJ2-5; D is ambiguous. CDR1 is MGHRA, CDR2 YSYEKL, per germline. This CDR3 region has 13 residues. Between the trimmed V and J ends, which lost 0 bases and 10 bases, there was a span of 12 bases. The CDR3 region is CASSQESYRVQYF. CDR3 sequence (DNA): TGCGCCAGCAGCCAAGAATCCTACCGGGTCCAGTACTTC.

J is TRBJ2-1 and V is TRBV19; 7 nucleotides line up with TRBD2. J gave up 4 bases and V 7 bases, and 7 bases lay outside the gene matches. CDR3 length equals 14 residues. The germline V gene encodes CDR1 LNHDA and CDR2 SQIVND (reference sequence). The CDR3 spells CASTMGGGYNEQFF. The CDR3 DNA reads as TGTGCCAGTACCATGGGGGGAGGGTACAATGAGCAGTTCTTC.

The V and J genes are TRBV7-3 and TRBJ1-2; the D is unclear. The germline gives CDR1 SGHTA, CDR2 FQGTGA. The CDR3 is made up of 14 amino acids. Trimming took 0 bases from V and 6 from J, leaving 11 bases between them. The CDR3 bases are TGTGCCAGCAGCTTAACCACTGATCCCGATGGCTACACCTTC. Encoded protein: CASSLTTDPDGYTF.

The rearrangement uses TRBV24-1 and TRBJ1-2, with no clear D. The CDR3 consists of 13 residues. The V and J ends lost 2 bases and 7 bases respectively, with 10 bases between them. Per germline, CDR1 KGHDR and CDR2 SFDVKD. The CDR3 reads CATSDSRESGYTF. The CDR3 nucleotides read TGTGCCACCAGTGATTCGAGGGAATCTGGCTACACCTTC.

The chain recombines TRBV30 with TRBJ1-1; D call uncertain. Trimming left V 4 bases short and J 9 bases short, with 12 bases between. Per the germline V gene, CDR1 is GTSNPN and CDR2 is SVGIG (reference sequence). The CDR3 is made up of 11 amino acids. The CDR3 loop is CAWILLNQAFF. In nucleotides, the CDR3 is TGTGCCTGGATTTTACTTAACCAAGCTTTCTTT.

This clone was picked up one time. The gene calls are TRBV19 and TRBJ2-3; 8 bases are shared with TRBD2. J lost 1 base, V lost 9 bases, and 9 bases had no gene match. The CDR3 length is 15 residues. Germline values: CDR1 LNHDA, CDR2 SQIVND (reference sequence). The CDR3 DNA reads TGTGCCAGCCAGGATATTAGCGGGGGCACAGATACGCAGTATTTT. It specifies CASQDISGGTDTQYF.

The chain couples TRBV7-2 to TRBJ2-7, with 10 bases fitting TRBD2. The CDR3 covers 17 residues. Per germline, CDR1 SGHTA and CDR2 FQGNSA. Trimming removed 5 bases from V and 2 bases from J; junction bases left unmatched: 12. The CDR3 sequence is CASSPPGLAGVAYEQYF. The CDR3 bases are TGTGCCAGCAGCCCCCCTGGCCTAGCGGGAGTTGCCTACGAGCAGTACTTC.

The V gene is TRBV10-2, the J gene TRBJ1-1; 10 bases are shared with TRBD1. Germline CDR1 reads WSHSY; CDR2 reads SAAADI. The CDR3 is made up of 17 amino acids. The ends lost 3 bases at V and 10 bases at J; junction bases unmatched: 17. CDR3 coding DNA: TGCGCCAGCAGTGACGGCGTGAGACCGGGACAGGGGCTTGGAGCTTTCTTT. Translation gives CASSDGVRPGQGLGAFF.

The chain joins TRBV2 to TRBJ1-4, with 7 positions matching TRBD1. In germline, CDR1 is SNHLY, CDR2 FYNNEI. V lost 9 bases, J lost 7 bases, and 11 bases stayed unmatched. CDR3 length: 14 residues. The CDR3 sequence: CARRQVAGGEKLFF. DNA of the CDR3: TGTGCCAGACGCCAGGTTGCAGGGGGTGAAAAACTGTTTTTT.